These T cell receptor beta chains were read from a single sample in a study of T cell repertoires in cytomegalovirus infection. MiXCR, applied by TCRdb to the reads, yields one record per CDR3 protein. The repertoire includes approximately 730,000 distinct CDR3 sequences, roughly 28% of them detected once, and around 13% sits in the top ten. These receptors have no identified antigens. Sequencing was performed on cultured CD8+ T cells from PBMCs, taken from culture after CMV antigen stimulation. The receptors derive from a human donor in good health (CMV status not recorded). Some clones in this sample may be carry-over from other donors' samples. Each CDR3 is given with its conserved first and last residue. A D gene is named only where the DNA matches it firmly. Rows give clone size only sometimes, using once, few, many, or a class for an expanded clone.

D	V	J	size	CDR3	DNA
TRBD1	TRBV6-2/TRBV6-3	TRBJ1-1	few	CASIEYRGRMNTEAFF	TGTGCCAGCATTGAGTACAGGGGCAGGATGAACACTGAAGCTTTCTTT
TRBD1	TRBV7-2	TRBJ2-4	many	CASSPGQGRNIQYF	TGTGCCAGCAGCCCCGGACAGGGAAGAAACATTCAGTACTTC
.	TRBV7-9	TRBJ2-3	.	CASSLTRRPTDTQYF	TGTGCCAGCAGCTTAACAAGGCGCCCGACAGATACGCAGTATTTT
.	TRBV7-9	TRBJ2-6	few	CASSPGRQSGANVLTF	TGTGCCAGCAGTCCTGGTAGGCAGTCTGGGGCCAACGTCCTGACTTTC
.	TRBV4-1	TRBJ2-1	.	CASSQAVGQSYNEQFF	TGCGCCAGCAGCCAAGCAGTTGGACAGAGCTACAATGAGCAGTTCTTC
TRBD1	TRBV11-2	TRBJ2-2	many	CASSPWTGSTGELFF	TGTGCCAGCAGCCCCTGGACAGGGAGCACCGGGGAGCTGTTTTTT
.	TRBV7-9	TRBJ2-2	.	CASSPRVPLNTGELFF	TGTGCCAGCAGCCCCCGTGTCCCCTTGAACACCGGGGAGCTGTTTTTT
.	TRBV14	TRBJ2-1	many	CASSQRGAYNEQFF	TGTGCCAGCAGCCAAAGGGGGGCCTACAATGAGCAGTTCTTC
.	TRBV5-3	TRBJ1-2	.	CASSWGPTDNYGYTF	TGTGCCAGCAGCTGGGGACCTACGGACAACTATGGCTACACCTTC
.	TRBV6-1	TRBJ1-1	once	CASSYKEVGTEAFF	TGTGCCAGCAGTTACAAGGAGGTTGGTACTGAAGCTTTCTTT
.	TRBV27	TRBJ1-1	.	CATTGPGTEAFF	TGTGCCACCACAGGGCCGGGAACTGAAGCTTTCTTT
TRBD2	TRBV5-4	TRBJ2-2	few	CASSLASGVNTGELFF	TGTGCCAGCAGCTTGGCTAGCGGGGTGAACACCGGGGAGCTGTTTTTT
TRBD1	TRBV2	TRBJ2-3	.	CAGNRGDTQYF	TGTGCCGGCAACAGGGGAGATACGCAGTATTTT
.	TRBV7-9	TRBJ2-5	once	CAWWAQETQYF	TGTGCCTGGTGGGCCCAAGAGACCCAGTACTTC
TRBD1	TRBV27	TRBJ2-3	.	CASSRQTGGRDTQYF	TGTGCCAGCAGCCGTCAGACAGGGGGAAGGGATACGCAGTATTTT
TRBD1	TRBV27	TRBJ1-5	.	CATSPLGTGVYSNQPQHF	TGTGCCACCAGCCCCTTAGGAACAGGGGTTTATAGCAATCAGCCCCAGCATTTT
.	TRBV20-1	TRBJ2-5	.	CSAHGGLNQETQYF	TGCAGTGCTCACGGCGGGCTAAACCAAGAGACCCAGTACTTC
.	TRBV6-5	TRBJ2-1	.	CASSPRAGGDEQFF	TGTGCCAGCAGTCCCCGGGCAGGGGGGGATGAGCAGTTCTTC
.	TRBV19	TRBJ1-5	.	CASSIVGAGQPQHF	TGTGCCAGTAGTATAGTTGGGGCGGGCCAGCCCCAGCATTTT
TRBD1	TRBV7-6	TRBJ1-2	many	CASSTAVAQGAWDGYTF	TGTGCCAGCAGCACCGCCGTTGCCCAGGGGGCGTGGGATGGCTACACCTTC
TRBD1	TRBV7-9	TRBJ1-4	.	CASSYGTGGEKLFF	TGTGCCAGCAGCTACGGGACAGGGGGTGAAAAACTGTTTTTT
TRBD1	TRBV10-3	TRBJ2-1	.	CAISESTGTANEQFF	TGTGCCATCAGTGAGTCGACAGGGACGGCAAATGAGCAGTTCTTC
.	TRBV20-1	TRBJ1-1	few	CSATVRNTEAFF	TGCAGTGCTACGGTGAGGAACACTGAAGCTTTCTTT